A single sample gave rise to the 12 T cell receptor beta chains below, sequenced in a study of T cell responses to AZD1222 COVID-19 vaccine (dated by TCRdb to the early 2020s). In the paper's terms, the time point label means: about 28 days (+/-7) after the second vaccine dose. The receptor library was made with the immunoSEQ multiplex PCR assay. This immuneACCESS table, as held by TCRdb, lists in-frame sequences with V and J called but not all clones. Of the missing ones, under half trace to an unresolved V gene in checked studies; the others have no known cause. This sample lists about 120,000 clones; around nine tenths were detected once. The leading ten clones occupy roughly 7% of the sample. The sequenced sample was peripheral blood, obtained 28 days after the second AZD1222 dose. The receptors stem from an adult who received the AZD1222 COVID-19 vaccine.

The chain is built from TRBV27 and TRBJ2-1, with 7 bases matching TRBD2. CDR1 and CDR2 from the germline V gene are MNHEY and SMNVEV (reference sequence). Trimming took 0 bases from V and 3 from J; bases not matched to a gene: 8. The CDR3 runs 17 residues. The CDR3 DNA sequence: TGTGCCAGCAGTTTATCCCCCCTAGCGGACAACTACAATGAGCAGTTCTTC. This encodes CASSLSPLADNYNEQFF.

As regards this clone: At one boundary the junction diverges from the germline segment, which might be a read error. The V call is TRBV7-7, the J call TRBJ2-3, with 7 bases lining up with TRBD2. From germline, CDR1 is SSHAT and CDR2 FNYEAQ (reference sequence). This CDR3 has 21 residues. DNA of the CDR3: TGTGCTAGCAGCCCCTTTCCCGGAGGTATTAACGAAGGAGAGTGGGAGGGAACGCAGTATTTT. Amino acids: CASSPFPGGINEGEWEGTQYF.

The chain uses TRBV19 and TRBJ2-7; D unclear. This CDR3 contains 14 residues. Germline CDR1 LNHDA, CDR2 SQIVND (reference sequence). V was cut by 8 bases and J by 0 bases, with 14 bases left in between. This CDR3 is CASGGGVGSYEQYF. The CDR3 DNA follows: TGTGCCAGTGGCGGTGGGGTGGGCTCCTACGAGCAGTACTTC.

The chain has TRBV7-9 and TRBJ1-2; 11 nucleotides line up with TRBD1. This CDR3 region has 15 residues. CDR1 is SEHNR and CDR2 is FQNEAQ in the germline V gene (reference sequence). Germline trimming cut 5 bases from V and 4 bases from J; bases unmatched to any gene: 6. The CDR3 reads CASSPGTGGFYGYTF. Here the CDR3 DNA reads TGTGCCAGCAGCCCGGGGACAGGGGGTTTCTATGGCTACACCTTC. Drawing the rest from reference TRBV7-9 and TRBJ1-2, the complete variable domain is DTGVSQNPRHKITKRGQNVTFRCDPISEHNRLYWYRQTLGQGPEFLTYFQNEAQLEKSRLLSDRFSAERPKGSFSTLEIQRTEQGDSAMYLCASSPGTGGFYGYTFGSGTRLTVV.

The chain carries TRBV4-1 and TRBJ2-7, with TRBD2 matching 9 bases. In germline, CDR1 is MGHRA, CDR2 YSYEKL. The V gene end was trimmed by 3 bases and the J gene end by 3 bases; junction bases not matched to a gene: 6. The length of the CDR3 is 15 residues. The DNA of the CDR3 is TGCGCCAGCAGCCAGCCGACTAGCGGCCACTACGAGCAGTACTTC. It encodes CASSQPTSGHYEQYF.

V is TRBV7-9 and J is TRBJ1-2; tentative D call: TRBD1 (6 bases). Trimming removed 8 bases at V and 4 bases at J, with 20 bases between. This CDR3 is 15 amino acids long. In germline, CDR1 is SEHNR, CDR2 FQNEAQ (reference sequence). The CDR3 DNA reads TGTGCCAGCCAAGCTTTTGGAGGGGGGGGCTATGGCTACACCTTC. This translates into CASQAFGGGGYGYTF.

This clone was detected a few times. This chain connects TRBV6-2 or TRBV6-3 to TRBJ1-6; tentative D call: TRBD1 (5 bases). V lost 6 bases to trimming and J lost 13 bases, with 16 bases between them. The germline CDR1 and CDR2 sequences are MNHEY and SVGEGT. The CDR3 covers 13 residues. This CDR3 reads CASSQTPAGPLHF. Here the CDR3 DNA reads TGTGCCAGCAGCCAAACACCCGCAGGGCCCCTCCACTTT.

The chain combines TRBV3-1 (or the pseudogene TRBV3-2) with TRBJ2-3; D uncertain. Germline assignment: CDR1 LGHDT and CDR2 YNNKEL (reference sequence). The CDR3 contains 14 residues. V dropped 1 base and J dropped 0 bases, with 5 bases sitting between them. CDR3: CASSQGSSTDTQYF. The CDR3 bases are TGTGCCAGCAGCCAAGGTAGCAGCACAGATACGCAGTATTTT.

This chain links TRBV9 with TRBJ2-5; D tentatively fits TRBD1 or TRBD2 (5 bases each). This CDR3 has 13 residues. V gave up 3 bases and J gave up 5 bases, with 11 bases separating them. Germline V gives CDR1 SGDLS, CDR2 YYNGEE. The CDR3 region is CASSGGLGETQYF. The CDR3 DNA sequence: TGTGCCAGCAGCGGGGGGTTAGGGGAGACCCAGTACTTC.

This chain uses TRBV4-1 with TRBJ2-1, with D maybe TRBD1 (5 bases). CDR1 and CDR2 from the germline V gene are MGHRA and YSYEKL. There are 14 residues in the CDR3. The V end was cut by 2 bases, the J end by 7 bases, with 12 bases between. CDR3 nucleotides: TGCGCCAGCAGCCAACAAGGGGCACGGAATGAGCAGTTCTTC. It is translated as CASSQQGARNEQFF.

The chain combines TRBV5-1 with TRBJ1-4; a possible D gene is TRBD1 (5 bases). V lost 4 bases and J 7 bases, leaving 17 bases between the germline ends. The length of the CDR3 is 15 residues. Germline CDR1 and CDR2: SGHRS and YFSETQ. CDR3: CASSLRDPSGEKLFF. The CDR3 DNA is TGCGCCAGCAGCCTCCGGGACCCCTCGGGTGAAAAACTGTTTTTT.

The CDR3 nucleotides are TGTGCCAGCAGCCAAGGGGGCGCAGGGAACCAAGAGACCCAGTACTTC. Residues: CASSQGGAGNQETQYF. This rearrangement joins TRBV14 to TRBJ2-5, with a tentative D call TRBD1 (5 bases). CDR3 size: 16 residues. Germline lookup yields CDR1 SGHDN and CDR2 FVKESK. The V gene lost 1 base and the J gene lost 0 bases, with 12 bases spanning the gap.